This T cell receptor (beta chain) was sequenced in a study of T cells in Graves' hyperthyroidism and ophthalmopathy. No ophthalmopathy progression within 18 months constituted stable Graves' hyperthyroidism. PBMCs stemmed from less than 13 ml fresh peripheral blood. This clonotype was seen once. Authors of the study amplified TCR beta CDR3 regions from RNA transcripts. With the HTBI primer set, the TCR CDR3 went through a first round of RT-PCR. TCRdb used MiXCR to reprocess the multiplex PCR reads, holding one entry per CDR3 protein. Counted here are nearly 750,000 distinct CDR3 sequences, about 35% occurring once; the ten biggest clones make up roughly 30%. The V end lost 5 bases, the J end lost 4 bases, and 11 bases lay between the germline ends. Germline CDR1 reads SGHTA; CDR2 reads FQGTGA. This CDR3 has 14 residues.

The V call is TRBV7-3, the J call TRBJ1-4; D may be TRBD1 (6 bases). This TCR derives from a woman aged 40 to 49 with Graves' hyperthyroidism. The sequencing sample was made of blood. The CDR3 DNA is TGTGCCAGCAGCCAGGGGACGGATAATGAAAAACTGTTTTTT. As protein: CASSQGTDNEKLFF.